The entry below describes one TCR beta chain. PCR was performed using 60 Vbeta and 13 Jbeta primers. TCRdb keeps only in-frame clones here, not all; method: immunoSEQ multiplex PCR. Altogether about 110,000 clones are present, around 73% being singletons, with the ten largest covering roughly 8%. CDR1 and CDR2 (germline): KGHSH, LQKENI. The CDR3 has 15 amino acids. V was pared by 3 bases and J by 4 bases, with 15 bases between. This sample stems from a study of cytomegalovirus exposure and HLA in healthy donors. The overall study: HLA-typed donors were the source of approximately 85 million unique TCRs held in an early data release.

The sequenced sample consisted of PBMCs. The TCR sequence derives from a man in his forties in good health and CMV-seronegative. The chain recombines TRBV18 with TRBJ1-2; the D is unclear. CDR3 amino acids: CASSPLAEGGYGYTF. The CDR3 DNA sequence: TGTGCCAGCTCACCCCTAGCGGAGGGTGGCTATGGCTACACCTTC.